The 10 T cell receptor beta chains listed next were all sequenced from one sample in a study of T cells in Graves' hyperthyroidism and ophthalmopathy. Amplified TCR beta CDR3 regions came from RNA transcripts. The HTBI set primed first-round TCR CDR3 RT-PCR. TCRdb itself ran the multiplex PCR reads through MiXCR, one entry per CDR3 protein. The repertoire includes 340,000 or so distinct CDR3 sequences, 21% of them detected once, and 50% sits in the top ten. Sequencing was performed on blood. All receptors come from a woman aged 45-65 years with Graves' hyperthyroidism.

This clonotype was counted ten times or more. This chain joins TRBV6-4 and TRBJ1-1, with D uncertain. Trimming cost V 6 bases and J 4 bases, with 15 bases left between them. CDR3 size: 14 residues. Per the germline V gene, CDR1 is MRHNA and CDR2 is SNTAGT. CDR3 nucleotide sequence: TGTGCCAGCAGGCGAAGAGACGGAGCCACTGAAGCTTTCTTT. Protein: CASRRRDGATEAFF.

This clonotype was recorded many times. This rearrangement joins TRBV18 to TRBJ1-2, with 8 positions matching TRBD1. Germline V gene sequence: CDR1 KGHSH, CDR2 LQKENI. The CDR3 covers 14 residues. J lost 4 bases, V lost 2 bases, and 3 bases had no gene match. The CDR3 protein is CASSPSGTGYGYTF. The CDR3 nucleotides read TGTGCCAGCTCACCATCCGGGACAGGCTATGGCTACACCTTC.

The chain links TRBV6-2 or TRBV6-3 to TRBJ1-5, with a tentative D call TRBD1 (5 bases). Trimming took off 8 bases at V and 0 bases at J, with 8 bases between the two ends. This CDR3 comprises 13 residues. Germline values: CDR1 MNHEY, CDR2 SVGEGT. The CDR3 here is CASQGNSNQPQHF. CDR3 nucleotide sequence: TGTGCCAGCCAGGGTAATAGCAATCAGCCCCAGCATTTT.

The chain recombines TRBV20-1 with TRBJ2-7; 7 bases agree with TRBD1. This CDR3 spans 14 amino acids. V trimming: 3 bases; J trimming: 8 bases; junction bases outside the gene matches: 13. Looked up from germline, CDR1 is DFQATT and CDR2 is SNEGSKA (reference sequence). CDR3 coding DNA: TGCAGTGCTAGCGACGGACAGGAATGGGAAAAGCAGTACTTC. It yields the protein CSASDGQEWEKQYF.

This sequence joins TRBV11-2 and TRBJ2-5, with no clear D. CDR1 is SGHAT and CDR2 is FQNNGV in the germline V gene. Trimming shortened V by 5 bases and J by 2 bases, and 12 bases separated the two germline ends. The CDR3 is made up of 14 amino acids. Here the CDR3 reads CASSPNRVQETQYF. Written as DNA, the CDR3 is TGTGCCAGCAGCCCGAACAGAGTGCAAGAGACCCAGTACTTC.

The V and J genes are TRBV24-1 and TRBJ2-5, with D possibly being TRBD1 or TRBD2 (5 bases each). CDR1 and CDR2 (germline): KGHDR, SFDVKD. The length of the CDR3 is 12 residues. With 6 bases removed from V and 5 bases from J, the gap between germline ends came to 9 bases. This chain's CDR3 is CATSRGAETQYF. DNA for the CDR3: TGTGCCACCAGTCGAGGGGCGGAGACCCAGTACTTC.

In its sample, this clonotype was seen a few times. This chain links TRBV4-1 with TRBJ2-5; the D call may be TRBD1 or TRBD2 (5 bases each). The ends were cut back, 5 bases at V and 2 bases at J, with 12 bases in the middle. Germline assignment: CDR1 MGHRA and CDR2 YSYEKL. The CDR3 consists of 14 residues. CDR3 in amino acids: CASSGRWGQETQYF. The CDR3 DNA is TGCGCCAGCAGCGGTCGTTGGGGGCAAGAGACCCAGTACTTC.

The J gene is TRBJ2-3, the V gene TRBV4-1, with 7 nucleotides matching TRBD1. V gave up 3 bases and J gave up 4 bases; unmatched junction bases: 13. Germline V lookup: CDR1 MGHRA, CDR2 YSYEKL. CDR3 length: 17 residues. As DNA, the CDR3 is TGCGCCAGCAGCCAGTCGACAGGGAGAGGGGAATCAGATACGCAGTATTTT. Translated: CASSQSTGRGESDTQYF.

Here the CDR3 reads CASDGPKNSPLHF. In nucleotides, the CDR3 is TGTGCCAGCGATGGGCCGAAAAATTCACCCCTCCACTTT. This chain links TRBV2 with TRBJ1-6; D is undetermined. Germline CDR1 and CDR2: SNHLY and FYNNEI. V was trimmed by 8 bases and J by 7 bases, leaving 12 bases between them. The CDR3 contains 13 residues.

This clonotype was picked up a small number of times. The chain uses TRBV28 and TRBJ1-3; weak D call: TRBD1 (5 bases). Germline-derived CDR1 and CDR2 are MDHEN and SYDVKM. This CDR3 has 14 residues. V lost 3 bases to trimming and J lost 2 bases, with 8 bases between them. CDR3 nucleotide sequence: TGTGCCAGCAGTTTTGACAGCGCTGGAAACACCATATATTTT. Translating it yields CASSFDSAGNTIYF.